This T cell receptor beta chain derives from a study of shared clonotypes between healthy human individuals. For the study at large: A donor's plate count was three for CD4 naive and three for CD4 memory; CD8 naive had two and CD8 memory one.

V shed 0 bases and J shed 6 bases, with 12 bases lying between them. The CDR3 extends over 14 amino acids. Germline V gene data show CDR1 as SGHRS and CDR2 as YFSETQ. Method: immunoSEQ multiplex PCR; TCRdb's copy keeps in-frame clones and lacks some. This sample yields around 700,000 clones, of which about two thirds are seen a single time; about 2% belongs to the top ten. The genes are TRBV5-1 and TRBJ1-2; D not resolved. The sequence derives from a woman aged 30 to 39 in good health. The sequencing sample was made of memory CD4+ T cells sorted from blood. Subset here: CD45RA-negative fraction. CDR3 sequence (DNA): TGCGCCAGCAGCTTGGAGCTTGGGCCTGATGGCTACACCTTC. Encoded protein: CASSLELGPDGYTF.